This T cell receptor beta chain derives from a study of tumor-infiltrating lymphocytes in primary liver carcinoma. The researchers produced TCR beta cDNA from approximately 550 ng total RNA with a constant-region primer. Generation of the TCR beta libraries relied on three nested multiplex PCR rounds using slightly modified ARM-PCR. TRBV1-TRBV30 forward primers paired with a C-beta reverse primer were used in the first two PCR rounds, which ran roughly 10 cycles each. TCRdb re-derived calls from the multiplex PCR reads in MiXCR, one entry per CDR3 protein. The data contain approximately 88,000 distinct CDR3 sequences, 65% to 70% of them singletons. The CDR3 sequence is 13 residues long. Co-extracted RNA and DNA came from approximately 20-30 mg of unsorted bulk tissue. Patients were chronically HBV-infected and treatment-naive. As for this clonotype: The junction does not match germline at one end; this may be a read error.

The TCR originated in a man aged 35 to 55 with primary liver carcinoma and hepatitis B virus infection. Sequencing was carried out using tumor-adjacent normal liver tissue. The chain is built from TRBV12-3 or TRBV12-4 and TRBJ2-2, with 7 bases that match TRBD1. CDR3 amino acids: CTSNPTGSGELFF. The CDR3 DNA sequence: TGTACCAGCAACCCGACAGGGTCCGGGGAGCTGTTTTTT.